The 20 T cell receptor beta chains reported below all come from one sample, sequenced in a study of CD8 T cells in ankylosing spondylitis. TCRdb reprocessed the 5' RACE reads via MiXCR and lists one record per CDR3 protein. The repertoire holds approximately 250,000 distinct CDR3 sequences, with 10% to 13% as singletons. Sequenced sample: blood, either unsorted or a sorted T cell fraction (not recorded which). The receptors shown here come from a male donor with ankylosing spondylitis or in good health (not recorded which).

This clonotype was counted at least ten times. The DNA for the CDR3 is TGTGCCAGCCAAGACCGACAGGGCCGCACAGATACGCAGTATTTT. Translating gives CASQDRQGRTDTQYF. The rearrangement uses TRBV6-1 and TRBJ2-3, with 7 bases that match TRBD1. CDR3 length: 15 residues. From germline, CDR1 is MNHNS and CDR2 SASEGT. After removal of 8 bases from V and 1 base from J, the junction contained 9 bases not matched to a gene.

A few counts support this clonotype. The CDR3 DNA reads TGCAGCGTTGGATCGAAAGAAGCTTTCTTT. This encodes CSVGSKEAFF. The rearrangement joins TRBV29-1 to TRBJ1-1; D is ambiguous. Trimming stripped 4 bases from V and 8 bases from J, with 8 bases between. CDR1 is SQVTM, CDR2 ANQGSEA, per germline. There are 10 residues in the CDR3.

This clonotype was found many times. The rearrangement uses TRBV18 and TRBJ2-7; 13 positions agree with TRBD2. The germline V gene has CDR1 KGHSH and CDR2 LQKENI. The CDR3 has 15 residues. With 2 bases clipped from V and 4 bases from J, the junction kept 2 bases outside the gene matches. CDR3 sequence reads: CASSPGTSGVYEQYF. The CDR3 coding sequence is TGTGCCAGCTCACCAGGGACTAGCGGGGTTTACGAGCAGTACTTC.

This clonotype showed up many times. The chain links TRBV5-1 to TRBJ1-2; weak D call: TRBD1 (5 bases). V lost 3 bases to trimming and J lost 8 bases, with 17 bases between them. CDR3 length equals 14 residues. Germline V gives CDR1 SGHRS, CDR2 YFSETQ. CDR3 residues: CASSSAPGVGGYTF. As DNA, the CDR3 is TGCGCCAGCAGCTCCGCCCCGGGGGTAGGCGGCTACACCTTC. The complete variable domain, with remaining parts taken from reference TRBV5-1 and TRBJ1-2, reads KAGVTQTPRYLIKTRGQQVTLSCSPISGHRSVSWYQQTPGQGLQFLFEYFSETQRNKGNFPGRFSGRQFSNSRSEMNVSTLELGDSALYLCASSSAPGVGGYTFGSGTRLTVV.

Many counts were recorded for this clonotype. The rearrangement joins TRBV28 to TRBJ1-2, with TRBD1 as a possible D gene (6 bases). Germline values: CDR1 MDHEN, CDR2 SYDVKM. V was cut by 4 bases and J by 8 bases, with 20 bases left in between. The CDR3 extends over 15 amino acids. The chain's CDR3 is CASSSPGTTDGGYTF. For the CDR3, the DNA is TGTGCCAGCAGTTCCCCCGGGACAACGGATGGGGGCTACACCTTC.

This clonotype was observed many times. The CDR3 bases are TGCGCCAGCAGCCGGACAGGGTCGGATCAGCCCCAGCATTTT. It is translated as CASSRTGSDQPQHF. V gene TRBV5-1 combines with J gene TRBJ1-5; 8 bases line up with TRBD1. J lost 5 bases, V lost 4 bases, and 5 bases had no gene match. Per the germline V gene, CDR1 is SGHRS and CDR2 is YFSETQ. CDR3 size: 14 residues.

This sequence joins TRBV10-3 and TRBJ2-5; TRBD1 might be the D (6 bases). Germline values: CDR1 ENHRY, CDR2 SYGVKD. Trimming took off 4 bases at V and 2 bases at J, with 14 bases between the two ends. The CDR3 consists of 15 residues. CDR3 region: CAISALRGPQETQYF. For the CDR3, the DNA is TGTGCCATCAGTGCTCTCAGGGGTCCGCAAGAGACCCAGTACTTC.

This clonotype was observed at least ten times. The rearrangement links TRBV5-6 to TRBJ2-5; 8 bases match TRBD1. This CDR3 spans 13 amino acids. Losses at the gene ends were 1 base for V and 4 bases for J; bases not matched to a gene: 0. In germline, CDR1 is SGHDT, CDR2 YYEEEE. CDR3 DNA: TGTGCCAGCAGCTTGACAGGGGGAGAGACCCAGTACTTC. Translation: CASSLTGGETQYF.

This clonotype was seen ten or more times. V gene TRBV29-1 combines with J gene TRBJ2-2; D might be TRBD1 or TRBD2, each matching 5 bases. Germline loops: CDR1 SQVTM, CDR2 ANQGSEA. This CDR3 comprises 14 residues. V was shortened by 4 bases and J by 4 bases, with 13 bases between the two germline ends. This CDR3 is CSVVQGRGTGELFF. The CDR3 DNA follows: TGCAGCGTTGTCCAGGGACGGGGCACCGGGGAGCTGTTTTTT.

This clonotype was observed many times. The rearrangement joins TRBV3-1 to TRBJ1-1, with TRBD1 as a possible D gene (5 bases). The germline V gene has CDR1 LGHDT and CDR2 YNNKEL (reference sequence). The CDR3 covers 14 residues. Deletions cut 7 bases from V and 1 base from J, with 13 bases between. CDR3 sequence (DNA): TGTGCCAGCACCTTAGACGGGGGGAACACTGAAGCTTTCTTT. This codes for CASTLDGGNTEAFF.

This clonotype has a count of ten or more. The rearrangement links TRBV12-3 or TRBV12-4 to TRBJ2-1; 7 bases map to TRBD2. The CDR3 loop spans 14 amino acids. V lost 2 bases and J lost 7; bases outside the gene matches: 5. The CDR3 loop is CASSLIAGENEQFF. CDR3 bases: TGTGCCAGCAGTTTAATCGCGGGGGAAAATGAGCAGTTCTTC.

This clonotype was counted many times. The chain carries TRBV27 and TRBJ2-2; 11 bases are shared with TRBD1. Germline values: CDR1 MNHEY, CDR2 SMNVEV (reference sequence). The CDR3 runs to 17 residues. The J segment lost 7 bases and the V segment lost 2 bases, leaving 9 bases of the junction unmatched. This chain's CDR3 is CASSLNPGTGGIGELFF. The CDR3 DNA is TGTGCCAGCAGTTTAAATCCCGGGACAGGGGGGATCGGGGAGCTGTTTTTT.

This clonotype has a single count. A read error may explain this, as a much larger clone is one base away. This chain uses TRBV5-1 with TRBJ2-3; no clear D. Per germline, CDR1 SGHRS and CDR2 YFSETQ. The CDR3 has 15 amino acids. V was pared by 4 bases and J by 2 bases, with 14 bases between. CDR3 DNA: TGCGCCAGCAGCACCCAGGACGGCTACACAGATACGCAGTATTTT. It yields the protein CASSTQDGYTDTQYF.

This clonotype was counted a few times. The rearrangement links TRBV7-2 to TRBJ1-1; a weak D match, TRBD1 (5 bases). The CDR3 is 14 amino acids. The V gene lost 1 base and the J gene lost 7 bases, with 13 bases spanning the gap. Germline values: CDR1 SGHTA, CDR2 FQGNSA. DNA for the CDR3: TGTGCCAGCAGCTTAGTTTCAGGGCCGAGTGAAGCTTTCTTT. Translating gives CASSLVSGPSEAFF.

This clonotype was found many times. This sequence joins TRBV7-9 and TRBJ1-2; 10 nucleotides align to TRBD1. The ends lost 5 bases at V and 2 bases at J; junction bases unmatched: 8. The CDR3 has 16 residues. CDR1 is SEHNR, CDR2 FQNEAQ, per germline (reference sequence). The CDR3 DNA is TGTGCCAGCAGCCCCGCCGGACAGGGGGTAAACTATGGCTACACCTTC. Translated, it gives CASSPAGQGVNYGYTF. Combining the CDR3 with reference TRBV7-9 and TRBJ1-2 gives the whole variable domain DTGVSQNPRHKITKRGQNVTFRCDPISEHNRLYWYRQTLGQGPEFLTYFQNEAQLEKSRLLSDRFSAERPKGSFSTLEIQRTEQGDSAMYLCASSPAGQGVNYGYTFGSGTRLTVV.

This clonotype was counted at least ten times. This chain joins TRBV12-3 or TRBV12-4 and TRBJ1-6, with D perhaps matching TRBD1 (5 bases). V was shortened by 2 bases and J by 8 bases, with 13 bases between the two germline ends. The CDR3 runs 15 residues. CDR3 sequence reads: CASSLYSGTDSPLHF. Written as DNA, the CDR3 is TGTGCCAGCAGTTTATATTCCGGGACGGATTCACCCCTCCACTTT.

This clonotype was counted at least ten times. The chain links TRBV6-1 to TRBJ1-2; maybe TRBD1 (6 bases). This CDR3 spans 16 amino acids. Trimming removed 5 bases at V and 0 bases at J, with 16 bases between. CDR1 and CDR2 (germline): MNHNS, SASEGT. Here the CDR3 reads CASSRRQARANYGYTF. CDR3 DNA sequence: TGTGCCAGCAGTAGAAGACAGGCCCGAGCTAACTATGGCTACACCTTC.

For this clonotype: Since a much larger clone is just one base distant, this may be a read error. The V gene is TRBV12-3 or TRBV12-4, the J gene TRBJ1-1, with 8 bases identical to TRBD1. The CDR3 has 16 amino acids. CDR3 residues: CAISLVGRGRYTEAFF. CDR3 bases: TGTGCCATCAGTTTAGTAGGCAGGGGGCGGTACACTGAAGCTTTCTTT.

This clonotype was counted at least ten times. This sequence joins TRBV30 and TRBJ1-3; the D is unclear. Germline CDR1 is GTSNPN and CDR2 is SVGIG (reference sequence). This CDR3 has 13 residues. V lost 3 bases and J lost 2, with 8 bases in between. Here the CDR3 reads CAWREGPGNTIYF. The CDR3 DNA sequence: TGTGCCTGGAGGGAAGGGCCTGGAAACACCATATATTTT.

This clonotype was detected ten times or more. This chain joins TRBV3-1 and TRBJ1-6; a weak D match, TRBD1 (5 bases). This CDR3 region has 16 residues. CDR1 and CDR2 (germline): LGHDT, YNNKEL (reference sequence). Trimming shortened V by 4 bases and J by 8 bases, and 18 bases separated the two germline ends. CDR3: CASSRRGGAADSPLHF. The CDR3, as DNA: TGTGCCAGCAGCCGACGGGGCGGGGCCGCTGATTCACCCCTCCACTTT. The full variable domain, rest sourced from reference TRBV3-1 and TRBJ1-6, is DTAVSQTPKYLVTQMGNDKSIKCEQNLGHDTMYWYKQDSKKFLKIMFSYNNKELIINETVPNRFSPKSPDKAHLNLHINSLELGDSAVYFCASSRRGGAADSPLHFGNGTRLTVT.